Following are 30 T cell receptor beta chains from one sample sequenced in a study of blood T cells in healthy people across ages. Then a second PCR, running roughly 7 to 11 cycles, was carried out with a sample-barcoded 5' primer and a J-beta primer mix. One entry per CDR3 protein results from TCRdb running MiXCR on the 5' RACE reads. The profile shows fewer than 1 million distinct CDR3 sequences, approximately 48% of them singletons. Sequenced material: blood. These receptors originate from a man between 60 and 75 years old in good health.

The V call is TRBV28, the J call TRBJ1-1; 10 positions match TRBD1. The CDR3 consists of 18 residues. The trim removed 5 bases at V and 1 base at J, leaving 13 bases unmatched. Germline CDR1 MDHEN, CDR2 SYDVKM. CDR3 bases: TGTGCCAGCAGTCCAAGACAGGGGGCCTACCTTAGGAACACTGAAGCTTTCTTT. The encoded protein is CASSPRQGAYLRNTEAFF.

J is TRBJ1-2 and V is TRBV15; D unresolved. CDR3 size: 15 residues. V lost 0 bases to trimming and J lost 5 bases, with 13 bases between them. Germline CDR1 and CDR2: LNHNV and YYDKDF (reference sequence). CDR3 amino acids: CATSRDRGSQYGYTF. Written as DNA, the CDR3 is TGTGCCACCAGCAGAGATCGTGGCAGCCAATATGGCTACACCTTC.

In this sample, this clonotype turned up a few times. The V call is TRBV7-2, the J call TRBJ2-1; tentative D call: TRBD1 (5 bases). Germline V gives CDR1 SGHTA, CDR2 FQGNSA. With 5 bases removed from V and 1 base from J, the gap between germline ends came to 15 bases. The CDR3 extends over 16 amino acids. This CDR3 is CASSPRQIPSYNEQFF. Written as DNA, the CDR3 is TGTGCCAGCAGCCCGAGACAGATCCCGTCCTACAATGAGCAGTTCTTC. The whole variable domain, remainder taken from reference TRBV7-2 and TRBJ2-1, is GAGVSQSPSNKVTEKGKDVELRCDPISGHTALYWYRQSLGQGLEFLIYFQGNSAPDKSGLPSDRFSAERTGGSVSTLTIQRTQQEDSAVYLCASSPRQIPSYNEQFFGPGTRLTVL.

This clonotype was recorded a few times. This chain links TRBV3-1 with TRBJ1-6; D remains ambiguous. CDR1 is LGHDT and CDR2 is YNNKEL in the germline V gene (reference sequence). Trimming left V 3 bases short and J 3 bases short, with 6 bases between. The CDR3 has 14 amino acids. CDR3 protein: CASSQVDYNSPLHF. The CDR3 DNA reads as TGTGCCAGCAGCCAGGTGGACTATAATTCACCCCTCCACTTT.

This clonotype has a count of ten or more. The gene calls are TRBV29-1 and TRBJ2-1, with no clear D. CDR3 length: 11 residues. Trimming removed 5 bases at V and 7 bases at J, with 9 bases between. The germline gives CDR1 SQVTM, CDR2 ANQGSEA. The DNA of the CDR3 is TGCAGCGTTCCTGAGCAAAATGAGCAGTTCTTC. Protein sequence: CSVPEQNEQFF.

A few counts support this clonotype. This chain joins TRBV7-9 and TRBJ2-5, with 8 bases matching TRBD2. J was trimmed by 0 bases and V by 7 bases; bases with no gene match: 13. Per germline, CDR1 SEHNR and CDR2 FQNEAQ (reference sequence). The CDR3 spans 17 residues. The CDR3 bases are TGTGCCAGCACCCCGATTGTGGGGCGGGGGGACCAAGAGACCCAGTACTTC. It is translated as CASTPIVGRGDQETQYF.

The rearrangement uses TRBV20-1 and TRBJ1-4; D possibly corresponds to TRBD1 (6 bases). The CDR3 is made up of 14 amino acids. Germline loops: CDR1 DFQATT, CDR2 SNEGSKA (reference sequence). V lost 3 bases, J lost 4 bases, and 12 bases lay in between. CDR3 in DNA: TGCAGTGCTAGTGCCGGACAGTTTAATGAAAAACTGTTTTTT. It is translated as CSASAGQFNEKLFF.

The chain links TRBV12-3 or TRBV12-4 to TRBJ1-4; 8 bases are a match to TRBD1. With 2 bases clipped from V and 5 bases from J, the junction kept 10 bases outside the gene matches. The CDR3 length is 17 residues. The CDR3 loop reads CASSLYKQGARNEKLFF. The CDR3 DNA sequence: TGTGCCAGCAGTTTATATAAGCAGGGGGCGCGGAATGAAAAACTGTTTTTT.

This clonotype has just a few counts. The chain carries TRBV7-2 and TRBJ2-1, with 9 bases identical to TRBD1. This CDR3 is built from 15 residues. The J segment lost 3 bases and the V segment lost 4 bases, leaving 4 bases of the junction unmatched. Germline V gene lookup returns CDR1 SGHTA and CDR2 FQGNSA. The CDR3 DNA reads TGTGCCAGCAGCTGGGGGGACAGGGACTACAATGAGCAGTTCTTC. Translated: CASSWGDRDYNEQFF.

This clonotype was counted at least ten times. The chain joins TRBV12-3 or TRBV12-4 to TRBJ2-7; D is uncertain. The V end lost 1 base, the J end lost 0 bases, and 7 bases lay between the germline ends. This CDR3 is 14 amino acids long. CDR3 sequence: CASSLGRSSYEQYF. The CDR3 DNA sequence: TGTGCCAGCAGTTTAGGTAGGAGCTCCTACGAGCAGTACTTC.

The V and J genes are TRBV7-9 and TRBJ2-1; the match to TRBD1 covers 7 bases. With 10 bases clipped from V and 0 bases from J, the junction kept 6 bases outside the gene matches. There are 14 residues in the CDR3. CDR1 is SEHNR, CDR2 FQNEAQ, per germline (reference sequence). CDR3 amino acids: CATTRGSSYNEQFF. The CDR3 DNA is TGTGCCACTACCAGGGGGAGCTCCTACAATGAGCAGTTCTTC.

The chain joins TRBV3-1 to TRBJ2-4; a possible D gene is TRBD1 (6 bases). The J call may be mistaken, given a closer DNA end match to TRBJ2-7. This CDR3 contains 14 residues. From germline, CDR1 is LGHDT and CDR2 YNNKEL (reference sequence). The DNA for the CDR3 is TGTGCCAGCAGCCAGCAGGGGCGAGCGGACGAGCAGTACTTC. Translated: CASSQQGRADEQYF.

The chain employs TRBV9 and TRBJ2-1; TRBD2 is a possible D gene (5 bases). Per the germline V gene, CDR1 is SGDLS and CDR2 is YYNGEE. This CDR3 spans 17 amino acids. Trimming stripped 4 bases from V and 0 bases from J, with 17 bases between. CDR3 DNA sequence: TGTGCCAGCAGCAGGACTCCGACGGATTACTCCTACAATGAGCAGTTCTTC. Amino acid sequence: CASSRTPTDYSYNEQFF.

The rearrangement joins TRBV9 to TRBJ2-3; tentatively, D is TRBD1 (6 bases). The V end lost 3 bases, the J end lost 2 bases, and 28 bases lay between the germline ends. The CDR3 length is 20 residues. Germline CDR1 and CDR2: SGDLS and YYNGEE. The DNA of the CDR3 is TGTGCCAGCAGCGCTCCCGAGGGGGAGCCACAACCTAAACACACAGATACGCAGTATTTT. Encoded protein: CASSAPEGEPQPKHTDTQYF.

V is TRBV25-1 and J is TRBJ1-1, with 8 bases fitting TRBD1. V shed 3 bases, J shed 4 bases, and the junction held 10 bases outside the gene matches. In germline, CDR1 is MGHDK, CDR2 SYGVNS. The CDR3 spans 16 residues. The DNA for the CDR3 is TGTGCCAGCAGTGACCGGGACAGGACCCTTCGCACTGAAGCTTTCTTT. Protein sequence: CASSDRDRTLRTEAFF.

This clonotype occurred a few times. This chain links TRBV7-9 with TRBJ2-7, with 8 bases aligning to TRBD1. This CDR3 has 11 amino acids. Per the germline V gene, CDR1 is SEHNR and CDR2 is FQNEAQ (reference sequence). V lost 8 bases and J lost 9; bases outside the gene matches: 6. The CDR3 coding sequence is TGTGCCAGCGAGCGACAGGGGCTGCAGTACTTC. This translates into CASERQGLQYF.

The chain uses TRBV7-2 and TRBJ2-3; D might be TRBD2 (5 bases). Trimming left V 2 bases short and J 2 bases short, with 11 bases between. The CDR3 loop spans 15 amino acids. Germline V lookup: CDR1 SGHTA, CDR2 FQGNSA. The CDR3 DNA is TGTGCCAGCAGCTTAATCGGCGGGCCCACAGATACGCAGTATTTT. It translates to CASSLIGGPTDTQYF.

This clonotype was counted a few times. In DNA form, the CDR3 reads TGTGCCATCAGGGCGGGACAGGGGCCTGGCGGGGACACCTTC. Translating it yields CAIRAGQGPGGDTF. The chain uses TRBV10-3 and TRBJ1-2; the match to TRBD1 covers 10 bases. This CDR3 spans 14 amino acids. Germline assignment: CDR1 ENHRY and CDR2 SYGVKD. Trimming at V came to 6 bases and at J to 12 bases, leaving 13 bases not matched to a gene.

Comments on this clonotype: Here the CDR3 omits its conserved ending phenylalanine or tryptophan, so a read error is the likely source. The CDR3 DNA reads TGTGCCAGCAGCCAAGGGGAGTACTACGAGCAGTACCTC. Protein: CASSQGEYYEQYL. This chain uses TRBV3-1 with TRBJ2-7, with D maybe TRBD2 (5 bases). Deletions cut 1 base from V and 3 bases from J, with 7 bases between. The germline CDR1 and CDR2 sequences are LGHDT and YNNKEL (reference sequence). This CDR3 spans 13 amino acids.

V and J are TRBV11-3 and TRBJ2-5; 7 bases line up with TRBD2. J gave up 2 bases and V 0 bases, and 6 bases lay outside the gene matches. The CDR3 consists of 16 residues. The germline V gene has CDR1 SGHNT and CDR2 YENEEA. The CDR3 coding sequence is TGTGCCAGCAGCTTAGAGGGGGGGTTTACACAAGAGACCCAGTACTTC. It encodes CASSLEGGFTQETQYF.

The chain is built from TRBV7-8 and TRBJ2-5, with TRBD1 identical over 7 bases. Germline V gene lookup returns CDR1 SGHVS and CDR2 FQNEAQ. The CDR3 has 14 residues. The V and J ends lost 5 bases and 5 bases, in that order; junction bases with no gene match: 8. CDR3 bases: TGTGCCAGCAGCCTCGGGACAGCTAGTGAGACCCAGTACTTC. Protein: CASSLGTASETQYF. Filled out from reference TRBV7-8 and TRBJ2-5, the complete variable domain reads GAGVSQSPRYKVAKRGQDVALRCDPISGHVSLFWYQQALGQGPEFLTYFQNEAQLDKSGLPSDRFFAERPEGSVSTLKIQRTQQEDSAVYLCASSLGTASETQYFGPGTRLLVL.

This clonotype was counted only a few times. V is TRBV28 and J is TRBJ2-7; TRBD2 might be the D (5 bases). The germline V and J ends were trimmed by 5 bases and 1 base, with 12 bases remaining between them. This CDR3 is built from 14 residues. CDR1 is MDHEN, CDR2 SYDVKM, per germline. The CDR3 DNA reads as TGTGCCAGCAGTAACTTTCGGGGATCCTACGAGCAGTACTTC. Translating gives CASSNFRGSYEQYF.

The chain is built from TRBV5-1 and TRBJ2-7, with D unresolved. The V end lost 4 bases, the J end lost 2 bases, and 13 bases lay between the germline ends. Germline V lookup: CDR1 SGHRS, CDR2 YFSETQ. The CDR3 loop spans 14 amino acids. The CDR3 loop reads CASSHETPTYEQYF. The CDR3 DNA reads TGCGCCAGCAGCCACGAGACACCAACCTACGAGCAGTACTTC.

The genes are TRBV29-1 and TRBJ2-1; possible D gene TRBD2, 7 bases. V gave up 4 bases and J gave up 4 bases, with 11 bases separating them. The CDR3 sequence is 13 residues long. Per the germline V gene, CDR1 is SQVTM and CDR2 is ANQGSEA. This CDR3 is CSVGGGPYNEQFF. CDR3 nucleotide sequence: TGCAGCGTTGGGGGGGGGCCTTACAATGAGCAGTTCTTC.

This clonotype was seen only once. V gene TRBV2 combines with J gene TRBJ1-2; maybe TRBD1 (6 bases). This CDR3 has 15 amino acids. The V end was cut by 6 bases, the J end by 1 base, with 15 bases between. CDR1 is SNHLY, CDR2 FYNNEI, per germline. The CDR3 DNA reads TGTGCCAGCAGCGCCACAGGGCAGTTTAACTATGGCTACACCTTC. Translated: CASSATGQFNYGYTF.

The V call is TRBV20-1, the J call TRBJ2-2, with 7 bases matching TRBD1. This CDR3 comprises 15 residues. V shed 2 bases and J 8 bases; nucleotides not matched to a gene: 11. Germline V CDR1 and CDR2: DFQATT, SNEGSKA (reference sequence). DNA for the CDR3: TGCAGTGCTAGAAAACAGGGGATCGGCACTGGGGAGCTGTTTTTT. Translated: CSARKQGIGTGELFF.

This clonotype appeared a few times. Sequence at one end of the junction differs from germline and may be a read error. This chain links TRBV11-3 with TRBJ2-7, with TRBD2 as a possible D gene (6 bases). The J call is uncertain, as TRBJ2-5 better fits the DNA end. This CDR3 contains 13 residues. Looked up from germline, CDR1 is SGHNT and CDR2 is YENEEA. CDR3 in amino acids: CASSPDGGETQYF. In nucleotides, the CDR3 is TGCGCCAGCAGTCCTGATGGAGGGGAGACCCAGTACTTC.

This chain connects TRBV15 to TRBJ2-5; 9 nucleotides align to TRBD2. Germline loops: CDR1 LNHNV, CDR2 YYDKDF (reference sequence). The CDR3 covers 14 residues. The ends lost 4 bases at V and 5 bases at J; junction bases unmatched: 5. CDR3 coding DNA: TGTGCCACCAGCACTCGGACTAGCGTGGAGACCCAGTACTTC. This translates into CATSTRTSVETQYF.

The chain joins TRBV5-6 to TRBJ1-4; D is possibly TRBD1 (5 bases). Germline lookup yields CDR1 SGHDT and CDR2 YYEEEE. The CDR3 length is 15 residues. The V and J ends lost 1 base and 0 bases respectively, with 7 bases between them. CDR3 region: CASSLRGATNEKLFF. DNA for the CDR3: TGTGCCAGCAGCTTGCGAGGGGCAACTAATGAAAAACTGTTTTTT.

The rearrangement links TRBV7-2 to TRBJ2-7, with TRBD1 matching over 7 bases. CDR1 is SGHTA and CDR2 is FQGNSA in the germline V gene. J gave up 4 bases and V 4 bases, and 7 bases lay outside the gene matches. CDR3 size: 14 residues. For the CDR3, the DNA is TGTGCCAGCAGCTCGAGGGGGCTTAAGTACGAGCAGTACTTC. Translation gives CASSSRGLKYEQYF.